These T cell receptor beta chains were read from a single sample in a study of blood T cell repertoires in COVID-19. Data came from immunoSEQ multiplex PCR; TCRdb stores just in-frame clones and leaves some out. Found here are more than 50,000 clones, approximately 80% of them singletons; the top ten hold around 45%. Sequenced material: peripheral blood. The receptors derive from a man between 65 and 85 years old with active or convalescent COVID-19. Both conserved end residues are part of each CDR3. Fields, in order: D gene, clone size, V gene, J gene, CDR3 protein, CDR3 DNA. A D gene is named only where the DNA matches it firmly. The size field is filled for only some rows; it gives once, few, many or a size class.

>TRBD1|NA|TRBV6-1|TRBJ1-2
CASSVAGTGLGYTF
TGTGCCAGCAGTGTAGCCGGGACAGGGCTTGGCTACACCTTC
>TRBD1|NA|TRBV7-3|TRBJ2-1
CASSSRDREYNEQFF
TGTGCCAGCAGCTCCCGGGACAGGGAATACAATGAGCAGTTCTTC
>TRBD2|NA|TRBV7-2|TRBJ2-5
CASNKDGLAGGSQETQYF
TGTGCCAGCAATAAAGACGGACTAGCGGGAGGGAGTCAAGAGACCCAGTACTTC
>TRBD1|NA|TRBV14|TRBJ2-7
CASSQEKGTGSPYEQYF
TGTGCCAGCAGCCAAGAGAAAGGGACAGGATCCCCCTACGAGCAGTACTTC
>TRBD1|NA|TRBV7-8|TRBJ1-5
CASSPWTGGSFNQPQHF
TGTGCCAGCAGCCCCTGGACAGGTGGAAGCTTCAATCAGCCCCAGCATTTT
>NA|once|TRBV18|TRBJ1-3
CASSGEVGNTIYF
TGTGCCAGCTCAGGGGAGGTTGGAAACACCATATATTTT
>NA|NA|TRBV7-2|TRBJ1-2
CASSLGPNYGYTF
TGTGCCAGCAGCTTAGGGCCGAACTATGGCTACACCTTC
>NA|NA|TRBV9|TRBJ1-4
CASSVIGEKLFF
TGTGCCAGCAGCGTAATCGGGGAGAAACTGTTTTTT
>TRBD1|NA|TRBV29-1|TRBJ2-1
CSVEVGNRGYEQFF
TGCAGCGTTGAAGTCGGAAACAGGGGATATGAGCAGTTCTTC
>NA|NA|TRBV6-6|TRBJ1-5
CASSSQGNQPQHF
TGTGCCAGCAGTTCCCAGGGGAATCAGCCCCAGCATTTT
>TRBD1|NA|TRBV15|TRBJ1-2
CATSNGILTGNYGYTF
TGTGCCACCAGCAACGGAATTTTGACAGGGAACTATGGCTACACCTTC
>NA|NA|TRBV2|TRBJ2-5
CASRRGETQYF
TGTGCCAGCAGAAGGGGAGAGACCCAGTACTTC
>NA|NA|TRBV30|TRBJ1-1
CAWSVPGTVNTEAFF
TGTGCCTGGAGTGTACCCGGTACAGTTAACACTGAAGCTTTCTTT
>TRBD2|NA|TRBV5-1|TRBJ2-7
CASSSPGLAGVYEQYF
TGCGCCAGCAGCTCACCCGGACTAGCGGGAGTGTACGAGCAGTACTTC
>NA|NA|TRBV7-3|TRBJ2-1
CASSLSGGSYNEQFF
TGTGCCAGCAGCTTGAGCGGTGGTTCCTACAATGAGCAGTTCTTC
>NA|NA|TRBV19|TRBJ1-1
CASSITRDTEAFF
TGTGCCAGTAGTATTACGCGGGACACTGAAGCTTTCTTT
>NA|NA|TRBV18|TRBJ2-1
CASSPATGVVNEQFF
TGTGCCAGCTCACCAGCGACGGGGGTTGTTAATGAGCAGTTCTTC
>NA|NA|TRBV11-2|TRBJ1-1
CASSLERDTEAFF
TGTGCCAGCAGCTTAGAGAGGGACACTGAAGCTTTCTTT
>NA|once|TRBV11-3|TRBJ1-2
CASSSTMNYGYTF
TGTGCCAGCAGCTCGACAATGAACTATGGCTACACCTTC
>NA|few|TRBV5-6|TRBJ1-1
CASSQYGYTEAFF
TGTGCCAGCTCCCAGTATGGCTACACTGAAGCTTTCTTT
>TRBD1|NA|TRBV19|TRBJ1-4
CASSPSTGLGGKLFF
TGTGCCAGTAGTCCATCGACAGGGCTGGGTGGAAAACTGTTTTTT
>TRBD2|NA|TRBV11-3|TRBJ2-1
CASSASSGVDNEQFF
TGTGCCAGCAGCGCCTCTAGCGGGGTTGACAATGAGCAGTTCTTC